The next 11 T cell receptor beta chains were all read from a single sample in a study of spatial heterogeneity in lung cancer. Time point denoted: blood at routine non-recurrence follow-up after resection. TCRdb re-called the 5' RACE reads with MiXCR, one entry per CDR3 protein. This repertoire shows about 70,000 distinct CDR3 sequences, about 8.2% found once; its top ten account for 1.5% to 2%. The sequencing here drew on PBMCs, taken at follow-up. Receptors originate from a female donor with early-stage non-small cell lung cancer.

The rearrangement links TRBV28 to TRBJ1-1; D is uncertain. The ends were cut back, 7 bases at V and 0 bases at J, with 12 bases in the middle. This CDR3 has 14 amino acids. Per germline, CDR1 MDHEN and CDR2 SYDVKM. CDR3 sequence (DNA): TGTGCCAGCAACACGGGAGTCCTGAACACTGAAGCTTTCTTT. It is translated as CASNTGVLNTEAFF.

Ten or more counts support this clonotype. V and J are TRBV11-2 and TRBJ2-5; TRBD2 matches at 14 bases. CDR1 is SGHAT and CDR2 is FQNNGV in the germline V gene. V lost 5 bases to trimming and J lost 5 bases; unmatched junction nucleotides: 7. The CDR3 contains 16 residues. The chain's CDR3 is CASSNLGTSGSETQYF. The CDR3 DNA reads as TGTGCCAGCAGCAATCTCGGGACTAGCGGGAGTGAGACCCAGTACTTC. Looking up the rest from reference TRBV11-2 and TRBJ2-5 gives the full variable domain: EAGVAQSPRYKIIEKRQSVAFWCNPISGHATLYWYQQILGQGPKLLIQFQNNGVVDDSQLPKDRFSAERLKGVDSTLKIQPAKLEDSAVYLCASSNLGTSGSETQYFGPGTRLLVL.

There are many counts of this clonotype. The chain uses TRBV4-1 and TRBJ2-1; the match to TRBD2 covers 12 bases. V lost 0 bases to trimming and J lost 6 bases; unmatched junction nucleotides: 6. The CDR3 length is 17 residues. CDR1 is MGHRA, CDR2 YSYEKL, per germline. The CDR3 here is CASSQDTTSGRANEQFF. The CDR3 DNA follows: TGCGCCAGCAGCCAAGATACGACTAGCGGGAGAGCCAATGAGCAGTTCTTC.

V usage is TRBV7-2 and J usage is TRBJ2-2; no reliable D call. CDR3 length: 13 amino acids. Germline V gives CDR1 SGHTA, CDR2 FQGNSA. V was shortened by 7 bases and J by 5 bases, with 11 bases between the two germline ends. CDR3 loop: CASTHNPTGELFF. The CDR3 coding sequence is TGTGCCAGCACCCACAATCCGACCGGGGAGCTGTTTTTT.

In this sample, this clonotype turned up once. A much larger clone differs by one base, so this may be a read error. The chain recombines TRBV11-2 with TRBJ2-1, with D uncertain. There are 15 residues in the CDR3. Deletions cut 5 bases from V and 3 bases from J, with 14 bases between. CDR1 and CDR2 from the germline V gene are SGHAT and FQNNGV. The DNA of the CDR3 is TGTGCCAGCAGCATCTGGAGAAGCTTCTACAATGAGCAGTTCTTC. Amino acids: CASSIWRSFYNEQFF. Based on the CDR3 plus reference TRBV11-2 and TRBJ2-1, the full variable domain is EAGVAQSPRYKIIEKRQSVAFWCNPISGHATLYWYQQILGQGPKLLIQFQNNGVVDDSQLPKDRFSAERLKGVDSTLKIQPAKLEDSAVYLCASSIWRSFYNEQFFGPGTRLTVL.

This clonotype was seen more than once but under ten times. CDR3 coding DNA: TGTGCCAGCAGGAACGACGGAGGCTATGGCTACACCTTC. Translation: CASRNDGGYGYTF. The chain joins TRBV12-3 or TRBV12-4 to TRBJ1-2; D is unclear. This CDR3 spans 13 amino acids. With 6 bases removed from V and 4 bases from J, the gap between germline ends came to 12 bases.

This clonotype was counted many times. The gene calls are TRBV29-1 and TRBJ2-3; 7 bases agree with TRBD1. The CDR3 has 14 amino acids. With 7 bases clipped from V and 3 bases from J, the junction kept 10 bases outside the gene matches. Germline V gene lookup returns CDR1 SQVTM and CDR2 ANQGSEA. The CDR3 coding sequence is TGCAGCGCCCGACAGGGAGACATAACAGATACGCAGTATTTT. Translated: CSARQGDITDTQYF.

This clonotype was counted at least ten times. In nucleotides, the CDR3 is TGTGCCAGCAGTCCCCAGTCAGGGGAGGGCCAGCCCCAGCATTTT. Its translation: CASSPQSGEGQPQHF. This chain uses TRBV27 with TRBJ1-5; possibly TRBD1 for D (6 bases). There are 15 residues in the CDR3. Between the trimmed V and J ends, which lost 5 bases and 7 bases, there was a span of 18 bases. Germline CDR1 reads MNHEY; CDR2 reads SMNVEV (reference sequence).

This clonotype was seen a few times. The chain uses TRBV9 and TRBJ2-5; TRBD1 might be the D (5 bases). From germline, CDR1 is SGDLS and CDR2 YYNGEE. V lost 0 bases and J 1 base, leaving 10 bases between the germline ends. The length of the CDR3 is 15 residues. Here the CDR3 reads CASSVGLQAQETQYF. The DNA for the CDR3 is TGTGCCAGCAGCGTAGGCTTACAGGCCCAAGAGACCCAGTACTTC.

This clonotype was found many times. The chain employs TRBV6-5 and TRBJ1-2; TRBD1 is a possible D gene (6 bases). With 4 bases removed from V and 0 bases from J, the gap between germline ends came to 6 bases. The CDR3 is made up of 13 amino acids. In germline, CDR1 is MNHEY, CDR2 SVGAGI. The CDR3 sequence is CASSWTANYGYTF. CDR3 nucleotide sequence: TGTGCCAGCAGTTGGACAGCTAACTATGGCTACACCTTC.

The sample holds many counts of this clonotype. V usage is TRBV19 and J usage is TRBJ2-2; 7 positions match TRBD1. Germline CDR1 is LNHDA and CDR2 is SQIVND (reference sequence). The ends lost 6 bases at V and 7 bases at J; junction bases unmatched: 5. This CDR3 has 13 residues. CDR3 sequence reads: CASRKGGGGELFF. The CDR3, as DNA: TGTGCCAGTAGGAAAGGGGGCGGCGGGGAGCTGTTTTTT.